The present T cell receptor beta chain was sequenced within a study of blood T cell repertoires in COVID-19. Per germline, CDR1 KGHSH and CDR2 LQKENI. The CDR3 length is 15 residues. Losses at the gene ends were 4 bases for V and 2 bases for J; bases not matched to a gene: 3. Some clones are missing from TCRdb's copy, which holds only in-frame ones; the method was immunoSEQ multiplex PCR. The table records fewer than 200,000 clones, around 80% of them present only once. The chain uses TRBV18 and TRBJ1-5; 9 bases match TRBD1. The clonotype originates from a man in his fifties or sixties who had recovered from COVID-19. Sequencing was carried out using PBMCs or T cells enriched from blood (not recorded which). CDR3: CASSRTGAGNQPQHF. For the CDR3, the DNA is TGTGCCAGCTCACGGACAGGGGCCGGCAATCAGCCCCAGCATTTT.